Included here is one T cell receptor (beta chain) sequence, with context. Antigen: not known. This sample is drawn from a study of shared clonotypes between healthy human individuals. Germline V gene data show CDR1 as SNHLY and CDR2 as FYNNEI. V lost 6 bases and J 3 bases, leaving 11 bases between the germline ends. The CDR3 runs to 14 residues. Study outcomes and limitations: Donors were few, which limited the genetic and exposure-history diversity represented. Non-shared clonotypes had lower generation probabilities than clonotypes shared by all four sorted-subset donors.

The assay was immunoSEQ multiplex PCR, and TCRdb's table has in-frame clones only and misses some. Of 2 million to 3 million clones in the sample, around nine tenths are singletons; the top ten hold over 0.12%. Naive CD45RA+ and memory CD45RA-negative subsets were split from CD4+ cells. The clonotype originates from a man aged 18 to 29 in good health. The rearrangement links TRBV2 to TRBJ2-2; a possible D gene is TRBD2 (5 bases). The material sequenced was naive CD4+ T cells sorted from blood. Subset indicated: CD45RA+ positively selected. The CDR3 sequence is CASSLDWDTGELFF. The CDR3 bases are TGTGCCAGCAGCCTGGACTGGGACACCGGGGAGCTGTTTTTT.